This T cell receptor beta chain was sequenced during a study of blood T cells in healthy people across ages. Findings of the study overall: The study regarded diversity estimates from one million T cells as underestimates. Because sorting was not performed, PBMCs prevented conclusive naive versus antigen-experienced comparison. Any changes in expanded clonotypes were possibly confounded, as donor CMV status remained unknown.

Comments on this clonotype: The antigen remains unidentified.

A second PCR of roughly 7 to 11 cycles used a sample-barcoded 5' primer and a J-beta primer mix. MiXCR, applied by TCRdb to the 5' RACE reads, yields one record per CDR3 protein. Found here are 1.6 million or so distinct CDR3 sequences, approximately 32% of them singletons; the top ten hold about 11%. Donors were systemically healthy Caucasian individuals from Russia aged about 6 to 95 years. Germline-derived CDR1 and CDR2 are LGHNA and YNFKEQ. The trim removed 4 bases at V and 6 bases at J, leaving 10 bases unmatched. The length of the CDR3 is 16 residues. Sequencing used blood. The source is a woman in her 30s in good health. The V gene is TRBV4-2, the J gene TRBJ1-1, with 11 bases fitting TRBD1. The CDR3 sequence: CASSPGTGGRLAEAFF. The DNA of the CDR3 is TGTGCCAGCAGCCCCGGGACAGGGGGTCGGTTGGCTGAAGCTTTCTTT.